The 11 T cell receptor beta chains presented below share a single source sample, sequenced in a study of control samples from healthy donors and cancer patients. Data came from immunoSEQ multiplex PCR; TCRdb stores just in-frame clones and leaves some out. The sample records about 150,000 clones, 90% to 95% being singletons. Sequencing was done on a sample of blood. Receptor source: a woman between 18 and 29 years old in good health.

The chain couples TRBV11-3 to TRBJ2-3, with 8 bases identical to TRBD1. The CDR3 has 15 residues. Germline V gives CDR1 SGHNT, CDR2 YENEEA. The ends lost 2 bases at V and 1 base at J; junction bases unmatched: 2. DNA of the CDR3: TGTGCCAGCAGCTTACAGGGGGCGGGCACAGATACGCAGTATTTT. Protein: CASSLQGAGTDTQYF. Filled out from reference TRBV11-3 and TRBJ2-3, the complete variable domain reads EAGVVQSPRYKIIEKKQPVAFWCNPISGHNTLYWYLQNLGQGPELLIRYENEEAVDDSQLPKDRFSAERLKGVDSTLKIQPAELGDSAVYLCASSLQGAGTDTQYFGPGTRLTVL.

The J gene is TRBJ1-3, the V gene TRBV12-3 or TRBV12-4; D ambiguous. The V end lost 8 bases, the J end lost 4 bases, and 6 bases lay between the germline ends. The CDR3 extends over 11 amino acids. The CDR3 region is CASAPGNTIYF. In DNA, the CDR3 is TGTGCCAGCGCTCCAGGAAACACCATATATTTT.

V gene TRBV6-2 or TRBV6-3 combines with J gene TRBJ1-2; TRBD1 is a possible D gene (6 bases). CDR1 is MNHEY and CDR2 is SVGEGT in the germline V gene. The CDR3 length is 16 residues. V was pared by 6 bases and J by 0 bases, with 17 bases between. The chain's CDR3 is CASSRTVRDTNYGYTF. For the CDR3, the DNA is TGTGCCAGCAGCCGTACTGTTAGGGACACTAACTATGGCTACACCTTC.

The V and J genes are TRBV5-4 and TRBJ1-6; D remains unclear. Trimming shortened V by 1 base and J by 0 bases, and 2 bases separated the two germline ends. Germline V gene data show CDR1 as SGHNT and CDR2 as YYREEE (reference sequence). CDR3 size: 14 residues. CDR3 sequence: CASSLSSYNSPLHF. CDR3 coding DNA: TGTGCCAGCAGCTTGAGCTCCTATAATTCACCCCTCCACTTT.

The CDR3 DNA sequence: TGTGCCAGCAGGGGACCGTGGGGCACCACAGATACGCAGTATTTT. Protein sequence: CASRGPWGTTDTQYF. The V and J genes are TRBV6-5 and TRBJ2-3; perhaps D is TRBD1 or TRBD2 (5 bases each). Germline values: CDR1 MNHEY, CDR2 SVGAGI. V was pared by 6 bases and J by 2 bases, with 15 bases between. This CDR3 has 15 residues.

The J gene is TRBJ1-2, the V gene TRBV11-2; D might be TRBD1 (6 bases). Germline lookup yields CDR1 SGHAT and CDR2 FQNNGV. V gave up 0 bases and J gave up 6 bases, with 8 bases separating them. The CDR3 is 13 residues long. The CDR3 DNA reads TGTGCCAGCAGCTTAGACCCAGGGGATGGCTACACCTTC. As protein: CASSLDPGDGYTF.

The chain carries TRBV7-9 and TRBJ1-5; a weak D match, TRBD1 (6 bases). In germline, CDR1 is SEHNR, CDR2 FQNEAQ (reference sequence). Trimming removed 5 bases at V and 5 bases at J, with 13 bases between. The length of the CDR3 is 14 residues. The CDR3 coding sequence is TGTGCCAGCAGCCTTGACAGGCCGGATCAGCCCCAGCATTTT. Amino acids: CASSLDRPDQPQHF.

The chain recombines TRBV5-1 with TRBJ1-2, with D unclear. The CDR3 is 15 residues long. V lost 0 bases to trimming and J lost 6 bases, with 15 bases between them. Germline CDR1 and CDR2: SGHRS and YFSETQ. The CDR3 region has the DNA TGCGCCAGCAGCTTGGAGGCAGCCCAGGTAAATGGCTACACCTTC. Translated, it gives CASSLEAAQVNGYTF. Based on the CDR3 plus reference TRBV5-1 and TRBJ1-2, the full variable domain is KAGVTQTPRYLIKTRGQQVTLSCSPISGHRSVSWYQQTPGQGLQFLFEYFSETQRNKGNFPGRFSGRQFSNSRSEMNVSTLELGDSALYLCASSLEAAQVNGYTFGSGTRLTVV.

The gene calls are TRBV19 and TRBJ2-1; 7 bases match TRBD1. Germline CDR1 is LNHDA and CDR2 is SQIVND (reference sequence). The CDR3 is 15 residues long. Trimming at V came to 5 bases and at J to 10 bases, leaving 14 bases not matched to a gene. The CDR3 sequence: CASSPDRALGREQFF. In DNA form, the CDR3 reads TGTGCCAGTAGTCCCGACAGGGCTCTAGGCAGAGAGCAGTTCTTC.

The rearrangement uses TRBV3-1 (or the pseudogene TRBV3-2) and TRBJ1-4, with 9 bases identical to TRBD1. V shed 2 bases, J shed 10 bases, and the junction held 5 bases outside the gene matches. This CDR3 region has 14 residues. Germline CDR1 LGHDT, CDR2 YNNKEL (reference sequence). CDR3 bases: TGTGCCAGCAGCCAATGGACAGGGGAGGGAAAACTGTTTTTT. It is translated as CASSQWTGEGKLFF.

V usage is TRBV24-1 and J usage is TRBJ1-2; 9 bases map to TRBD1. After removal of 3 bases from V and 6 bases from J, the junction contained 7 bases not matched to a gene. Germline V gene data show CDR1 as KGHDR and CDR2 as SFDVKD. This CDR3 comprises 15 residues. The DNA for the CDR3 is TGTGCCACCAGTGATCCGGGACAGGGTGGGGATGGCTACACCTTC. It yields the protein CATSDPGQGGDGYTF.